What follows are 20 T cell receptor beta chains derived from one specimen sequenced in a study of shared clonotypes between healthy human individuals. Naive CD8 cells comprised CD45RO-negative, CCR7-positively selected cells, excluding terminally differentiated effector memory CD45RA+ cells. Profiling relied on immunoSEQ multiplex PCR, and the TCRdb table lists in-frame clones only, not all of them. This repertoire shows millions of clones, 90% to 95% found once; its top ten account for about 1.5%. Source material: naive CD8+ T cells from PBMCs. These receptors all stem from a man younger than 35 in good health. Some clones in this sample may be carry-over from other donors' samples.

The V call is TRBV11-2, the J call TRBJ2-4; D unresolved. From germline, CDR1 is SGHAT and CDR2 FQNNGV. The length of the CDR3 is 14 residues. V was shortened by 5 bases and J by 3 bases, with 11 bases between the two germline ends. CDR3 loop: CASSGPFVKNIQYF. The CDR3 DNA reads TGTGCCAGCAGCGGGCCGTTCGTCAAAAACATTCAGTACTTC.

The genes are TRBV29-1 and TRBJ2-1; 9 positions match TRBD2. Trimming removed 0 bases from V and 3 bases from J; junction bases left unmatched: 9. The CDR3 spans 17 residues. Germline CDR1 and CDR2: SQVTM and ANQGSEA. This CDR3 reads CSVEDEIAGDRYNEQFF. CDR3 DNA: TGCAGCGTTGAAGATGAGATAGCGGGAGACCGCTACAATGAGCAGTTCTTC.

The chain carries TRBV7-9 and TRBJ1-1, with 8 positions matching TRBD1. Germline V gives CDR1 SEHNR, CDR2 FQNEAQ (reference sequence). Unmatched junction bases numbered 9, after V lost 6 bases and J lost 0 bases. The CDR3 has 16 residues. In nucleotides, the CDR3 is TGTGCCAGCAGGATCTTCAGGGGGCGAATGAACACTGAAGCTTTCTTT. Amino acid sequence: CASRIFRGRMNTEAFF.

In DNA form, the CDR3 reads TGTGCCAGCAGCTTTCAGGGTGCCACCGGGGAGCTGTTTTTT. Residues: CASSFQGATGELFF. The chain uses TRBV7-9 and TRBJ2-2, with a weak D call TRBD1 (5 bases). The V gene's germline CDR1 is SEHNR and CDR2 FQNEAQ (reference sequence). CDR3 length: 14 amino acids. The germline V and J ends were trimmed by 3 bases and 4 bases, with 9 bases remaining between them. The whole variable domain, remainder taken from reference TRBV7-9 and TRBJ2-2, is DTGVSQNPRHKITKRGQNVTFRCDPISEHNRLYWYRQTLGQGPEFLTYFQNEAQLEKSRLLSDRFSAERPKGSFSTLEIQRTEQGDSAMYLCASSFQGATGELFFGEGSRLTVL.

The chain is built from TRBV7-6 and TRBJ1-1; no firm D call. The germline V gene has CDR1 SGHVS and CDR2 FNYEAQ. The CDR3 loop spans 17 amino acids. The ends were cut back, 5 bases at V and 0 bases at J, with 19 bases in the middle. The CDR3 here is CASSQSRGLGLNTEAFF. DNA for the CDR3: TGTGCCAGCAGCCAGAGTCGAGGGCTGGGTTTGAACACTGAAGCTTTCTTT.

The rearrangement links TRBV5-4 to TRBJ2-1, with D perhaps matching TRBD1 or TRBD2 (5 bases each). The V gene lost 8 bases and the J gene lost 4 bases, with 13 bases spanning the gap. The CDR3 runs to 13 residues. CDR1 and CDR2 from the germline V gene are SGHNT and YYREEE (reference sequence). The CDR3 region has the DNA TGTGCCAGTCGGGGCCGGGAATACAATGAGCAGTTCTTC. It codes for CASRGREYNEQFF.

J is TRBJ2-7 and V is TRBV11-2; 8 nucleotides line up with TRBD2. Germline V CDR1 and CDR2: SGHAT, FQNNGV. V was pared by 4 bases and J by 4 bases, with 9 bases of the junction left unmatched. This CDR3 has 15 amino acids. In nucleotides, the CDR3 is TGTGCCAGCAGCTCACGGAACCGGGGGGGGTACGAGCAGTACTTC. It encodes CASSSRNRGGYEQYF.

In DNA form, the CDR3 reads TGCGCCAGCAGCCAAGATTCGGGGACGGGTGAGCAGTTCTTC. Protein: CASSQDSGTGEQFF. The chain has TRBV4-3 and TRBJ2-1; TRBD1 or TRBD2 may be the D gene (5 bases each). This CDR3 region has 14 residues. Trimming took 0 bases from V and 9 from J, leaving 12 bases between them. Germline V lookup: CDR1 LGHNA, CDR2 YSLEER.

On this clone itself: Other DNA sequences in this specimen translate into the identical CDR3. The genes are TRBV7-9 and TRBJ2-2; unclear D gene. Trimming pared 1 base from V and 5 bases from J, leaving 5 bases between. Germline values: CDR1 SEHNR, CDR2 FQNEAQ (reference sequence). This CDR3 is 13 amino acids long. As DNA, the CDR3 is TGTGCCAGCAGCTTAGTAACGACCGGGGAGCTGTTTTTT. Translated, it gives CASSLVTTGELFF.

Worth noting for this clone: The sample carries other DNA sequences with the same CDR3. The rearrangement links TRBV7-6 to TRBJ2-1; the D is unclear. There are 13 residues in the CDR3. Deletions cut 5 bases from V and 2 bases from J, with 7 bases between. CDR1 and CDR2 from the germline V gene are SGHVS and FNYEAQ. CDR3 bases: TGTGCCAGCAGCCCGGGTCCCTACAATGAGCAGTTCTTC. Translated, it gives CASSPGPYNEQFF. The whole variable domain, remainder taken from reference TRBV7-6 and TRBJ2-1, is GAGVSQSPRYKVTKRGQDVALRCDPISGHVSLYWYRQALGQGPEFLTYFNYEAQQDKSGLPNDRFSAERPEGSISTLTIQRTEQRDSAMYRCASSPGPYNEQFFGPGTRLTVL.

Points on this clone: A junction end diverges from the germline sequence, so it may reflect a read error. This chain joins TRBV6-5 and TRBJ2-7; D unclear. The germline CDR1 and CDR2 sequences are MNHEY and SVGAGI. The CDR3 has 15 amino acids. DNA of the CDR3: TGTGCCAGCAGTTTCAACCGGGCCGCCTCGTACGGGCAGTACTTC. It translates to CASSFNRAASYGQYF.

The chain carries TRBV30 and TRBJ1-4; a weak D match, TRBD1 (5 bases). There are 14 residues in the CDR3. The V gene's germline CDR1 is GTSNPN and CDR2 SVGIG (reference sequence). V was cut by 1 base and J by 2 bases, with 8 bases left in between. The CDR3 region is CAWSGGTTNEKLFF. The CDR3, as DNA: TGTGCCTGGAGTGGAGGGACTACTAATGAAAAACTGTTTTTT.

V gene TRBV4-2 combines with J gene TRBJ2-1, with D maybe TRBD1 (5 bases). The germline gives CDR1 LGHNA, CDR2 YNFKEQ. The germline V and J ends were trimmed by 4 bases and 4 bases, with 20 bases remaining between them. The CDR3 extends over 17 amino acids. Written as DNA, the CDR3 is TGTGCCAGCAGCCCAGGACACCCTCTTTCGGATTACAATGAGCAGTTCTTC. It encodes CASSPGHPLSDYNEQFF.

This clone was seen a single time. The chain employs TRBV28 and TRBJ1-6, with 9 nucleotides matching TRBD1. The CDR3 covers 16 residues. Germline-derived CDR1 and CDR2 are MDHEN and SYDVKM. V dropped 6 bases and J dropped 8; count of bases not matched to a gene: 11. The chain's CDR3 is CASSELPGQGDSPLHF. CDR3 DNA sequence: TGTGCCAGCAGCGAATTACCGGGACAGGGAGATTCACCCCTCCACTTT.

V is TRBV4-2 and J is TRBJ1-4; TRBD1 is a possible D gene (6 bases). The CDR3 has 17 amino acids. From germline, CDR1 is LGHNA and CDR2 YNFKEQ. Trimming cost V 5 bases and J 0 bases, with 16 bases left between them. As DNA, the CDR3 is TGTGCCAGCAGCGCCCGGGACACGCACGCAACTAATGAAAAACTGTTTTTT. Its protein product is CASSARDTHATNEKLFF.

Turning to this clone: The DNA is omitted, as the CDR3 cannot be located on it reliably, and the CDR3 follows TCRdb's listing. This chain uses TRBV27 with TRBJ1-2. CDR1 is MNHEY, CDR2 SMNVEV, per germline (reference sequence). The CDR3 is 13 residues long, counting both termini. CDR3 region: CASSLVFGAGYTF.

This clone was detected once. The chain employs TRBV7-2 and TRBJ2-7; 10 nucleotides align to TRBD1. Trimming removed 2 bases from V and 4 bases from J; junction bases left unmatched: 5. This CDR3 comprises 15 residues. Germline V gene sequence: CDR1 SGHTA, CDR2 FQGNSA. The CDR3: CASSLWTGGAYEQYF. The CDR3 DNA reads TGTGCCAGCAGCTTATGGACAGGGGGTGCTTACGAGCAGTACTTC.

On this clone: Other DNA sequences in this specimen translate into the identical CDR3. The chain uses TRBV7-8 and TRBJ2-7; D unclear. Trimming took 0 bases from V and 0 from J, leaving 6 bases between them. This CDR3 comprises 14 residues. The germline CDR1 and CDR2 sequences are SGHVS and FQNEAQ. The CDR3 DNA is TGTGCCAGCAGCTTAGCGGGTAGCTCCTACGAGCAGTACTTC. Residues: CASSLAGSSYEQYF.

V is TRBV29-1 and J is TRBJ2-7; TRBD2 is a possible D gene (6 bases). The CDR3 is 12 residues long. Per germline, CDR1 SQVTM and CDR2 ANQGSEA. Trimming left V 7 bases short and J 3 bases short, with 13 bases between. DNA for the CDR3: TGCAGCGCCTGGGACTCCTACTACGAGCAGTACTTC. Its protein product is CSAWDSYYEQYF.

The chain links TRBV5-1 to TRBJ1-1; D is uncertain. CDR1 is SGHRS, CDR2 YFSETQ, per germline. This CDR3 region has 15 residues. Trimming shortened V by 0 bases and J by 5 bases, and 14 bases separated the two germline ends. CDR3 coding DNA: TGCGCCAGCAGCTTGGTGGGGTCTATGCGGACTGAAGCTTTCTTT. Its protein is CASSLVGSMRTEAFF.